This T cell receptor beta chain derives from a study of blood T cell repertoires in COVID-19. Study summary: The samples span acute and convalescent COVID-19 from the United States, Italy and Spain. PBMCs, B-cell-depleted T cells, or T cells provided the cDNA or gDNA that made up the material.

This CDR3 spans 13 amino acids. The germline V gene has CDR1 SGHAT and CDR2 FQNNGV. V lost 1 base and J lost 11, with 14 bases in between. Per the original data handling: The authors estimated nucleated cell counts from reference gene primer amplification. Some clones are missing from TCRdb's copy, which holds only in-frame ones; the method was immunoSEQ multiplex PCR. From that table come the V and J calls and clone size; the DNA was used to work out D and trimming. The sample records 180,000 or so clones, roughly 90% being singletons. Sample: peripheral blood. The chain carries TRBV11-2 and TRBJ1-1, with a possible D match to TRBD1 (6 bases). The receptor's source is a man over 45 with acute or convalescent COVID-19. The CDR3 sequence: CASSLGQGLEAFF. The CDR3 nucleotides are TGTGCCAGCAGCTTAGGTCAGGGGCTGGAGGCTTTCTTT.